This TCR beta chain is from a study of identical twins. General observations from the study: Twins' surplus sharing was weaker for beta out-of-frame sequences.

The CDR3 consists of 16 residues. Germline CDR1 MDHEN, CDR2 SYDVKM. Between the trimmed V and J ends, which lost 1 base and 2 bases, there was a span of 15 bases. TCRdb reanalysed the 5' RACE reads using MiXCR and keeps one entry per CDR3 protein. Here the sample spans 690,000 or so distinct CDR3 sequences, over 8.5% being singletons. Comments on this clonotype: The antigen is unknown.

This sample also appeared in a second study, on yellow fever vaccine responses in identical twins.

Input material: PBMCs. The TCR sequence derives from a woman between 18 and 30 years old in good health. The chain carries TRBV28 and TRBJ2-7; the D call may be TRBD1 or TRBD2 (6 bases each). The CDR3 here is CASSLLGGTHTYEQYF. CDR3 bases: TGTGCCAGCAGTTTATTGGGCGGGACACACACCTACGAGCAGTACTTC. Full variable domain (missing parts from reference TRBV28 and TRBJ2-7): DVKVTQSSRYLVKRTGEKVFLECVQDMDHENMFWYRQDPGLGLRLIYFSYDVKMKEKGDIPEGYSVSREKKERFSLILESASTNQTSMYLCASSLLGGTHTYEQYFGPGTRLTVT.